These T cell receptor beta chains were read from a single sample in a study of T cells in Graves' hyperthyroidism and ophthalmopathy. TCRdb recomputed calls from the multiplex PCR reads with MiXCR, one row per CDR3 protein. The profile covers a few hundred thousand distinct CDR3 sequences, with more than 13% appearing a single time and about 33% taken by the ten largest. Sequenced: blood. All receptors derive from a young woman with Graves' hyperthyroidism. Both conserved end residues are part of each CDR3. A D gene is named only where the DNA matches it firmly. For some rows the clone size is stated as once, few or many, or as a class when expanded; others skip it.

abundance: many; d_gene: TRBD1; j_gene: TRBJ1-2; v_gene: TRBV5-1; CDR3nt: TGCGCCAGCAACCCCTCCCCGACAGGGGGGGGCTACACCTTC; CDR3aa: CASNPSPTGGGYTF
abundance: many; d_gene: TRBD1; j_gene: TRBJ2-2; v_gene: TRBV18; CDR3nt: TGTGCCAGCTCACCGGACAGGGTCGCAACCGGGGAGCTGTTTTTT; CDR3aa: CASSPDRVATGELFF
abundance: NA; d_gene: TRBD2; j_gene: TRBJ2-3; v_gene: TRBV20-1; CDR3nt: TGCAGTGCTAGAGATTCATCCGGGACTAGCGGAACAGATACGCAGTATTTT; CDR3aa: CSARDSSGTSGTDTQYF
abundance: NA; d_gene: TRBD2; j_gene: TRBJ2-1; v_gene: TRBV7-3; CDR3nt: TGTGCCAGCAGCTCGATCGGGGGCGGGGGGTCCTACAATGAGCAGTTCTTC; CDR3aa: CASSSIGGGGSYNEQFF
abundance: many; d_gene: NA; j_gene: TRBJ2-5; v_gene: TRBV18; CDR3nt: TGTGCCAGCTCACCACCGCCAGCGGGTCTGATCGAGACCCAGTACTTC; CDR3aa: CASSPPPAGLIETQYF
abundance: few; d_gene: TRBD2; j_gene: TRBJ2-1; v_gene: TRBV6-1; CDR3nt: TGTGCCAGAGACGCGAAGCGGGACCGCACGGAGCAGTTCTTC; CDR3aa: CARDAKRDRTEQFF
abundance: few; d_gene: TRBD2; j_gene: TRBJ2-1; v_gene: TRBV11-2; CDR3nt: TGTGCCAGCAGCTCTGGCGGTAGCGGGAATGAGCAGTTCTTC; CDR3aa: CASSSGGSGNEQFF
abundance: NA; d_gene: NA; j_gene: TRBJ2-2; v_gene: TRBV6-2/TRBV6-3; CDR3nt: TGTGCCAGCAGTTACAGGCAGGTGCAGAACACCGGGGAGCTGTTTTTT; CDR3aa: CASSYRQVQNTGELFF
abundance: many; d_gene: TRBD1; j_gene: TRBJ2-7; v_gene: TRBV11-2; CDR3nt: TGTGCCAGCAGCGTGGGGCAGGGGGTCTACGAGCAGTACTTC; CDR3aa: CASSVGQGVYEQYF
abundance: NA; d_gene: NA; j_gene: TRBJ2-1; v_gene: TRBV15; CDR3nt: TGTGCCACCCGGTTCGACTCGAGCTCCTACAATGAGCAGTTCTTC; CDR3aa: CATRFDSSSYNEQFF
abundance: few; d_gene: NA; j_gene: TRBJ2-7; v_gene: TRBV6-1; CDR3nt: TGTGCCAGCAGGAGGGGGACTTCCTTCTACGAGCAGTACTTC; CDR3aa: CASRRGTSFYEQYF
abundance: many; d_gene: NA; j_gene: TRBJ2-1; v_gene: TRBV7-9; CDR3nt: TGTGCCAGCAGCTCGCAAGGTCGGGATGAGCAGTTCTTC; CDR3aa: CASSSQGRDEQFF
abundance: many; d_gene: NA; j_gene: TRBJ1-1; v_gene: TRBV20-1; CDR3nt: TGCAGTGCTAGACGTCCGGGGCTAAGGGACACTGAAGCTTTCTTT; CDR3aa: CSARRPGLRDTEAFF
abundance: many; d_gene: NA; j_gene: TRBJ1-1; v_gene: TRBV18; CDR3nt: TGTGCCAGCTCACTGGCAGGGGTGGAGACTGAAGCTTTCTTT; CDR3aa: CASSLAGVETEAFF
abundance: many; d_gene: TRBD2; j_gene: TRBJ2-2; v_gene: TRBV5-6; CDR3nt: TGTGCCAGCAGCTTACTCCAGCGGGAGAACACCGGGGAGCTGTTTTTT; CDR3aa: CASSLLQRENTGELFF
abundance: NA; d_gene: NA; j_gene: TRBJ2-2; v_gene: TRBV7-9; CDR3nt: TGTGCCAAGGGCGACAGATACACCGGGGAGCTGTTTTTT; CDR3aa: CAKGDRYTGELFF
abundance: few; d_gene: TRBD2; j_gene: TRBJ2-2; v_gene: TRBV19; CDR3nt: TGTGCCAGTAGTATTGGACTAGCGGGATTCAGCGGGGAGCTGTTTTTT; CDR3aa: CASSIGLAGFSGELFF
abundance: many; d_gene: TRBD1; j_gene: TRBJ2-3; v_gene: TRBV15; CDR3nt: TGTGCCACCAGCAGACCTACAGGGGGCCGCACAGATACGCAGTATTTT; CDR3aa: CATSRPTGGRTDTQYF
abundance: NA; d_gene: TRBD1; j_gene: TRBJ1-5; v_gene: TRBV7-9; CDR3nt: TGTGCCAGCAGCTTAGGTGACAGGGGGGAGGGCAATCAGCCCCAGCATTTT; CDR3aa: CASSLGDRGEGNQPQHF
abundance: NA; d_gene: NA; j_gene: TRBJ2-7; v_gene: TRBV15; CDR3nt: TGTGCCACCAGCAGAGGGGGTGGTGTGTACGAGCAGTACTTC; CDR3aa: CATSRGGGVYEQYF
abundance: NA; d_gene: NA; j_gene: TRBJ1-4; v_gene: TRBV5-6; CDR3nt: TGTGCCAGCAGCTTGCCACCTTGGCAGAATAGCGAAAAACTGTTTTTT; CDR3aa: CASSLPPWQNSEKLFF
abundance: many; d_gene: NA; j_gene: TRBJ2-1; v_gene: TRBV10-3; CDR3nt: TGTGCCATCAGCCTCCGGAGCGGCTACAATGAGCAGTTCTTC; CDR3aa: CAISLRSGYNEQFF
abundance: few; d_gene: NA; j_gene: TRBJ2-2; v_gene: TRBV7-9; CDR3nt: TGTGCCAGCAGCTTAGAGGCTAGCCGTGACACCGGGGAGCTGTTTTTT; CDR3aa: CASSLEASRDTGELFF